This TCR beta chain was captured by sequencing in a study of radiation and T cells in renal cell carcinoma. Study-level findings and limits: Dominant CDR3 motifs were more common in irradiated tumors than controls. Only small tumor regions of 0.85 to 1 g were sampled.

Assay: immunoSEQ multiplex PCR; the TCRdb copy retains only in-frame clones and omits some. The top ten hold more than 7.5% of the sample, which has about 10,000 clones, more than 50% seen once. Judged by abundance, this clone is medium-sized. Antigen: not known. The treatment was: treatment-naive control, cytoreductive nephrectomy. Controls were unirradiated tumors from treatment-naive cytoreductive nephrectomy patients. The germline V gene encodes CDR1 MDHEN and CDR2 SYDVKM. This CDR3 is built from 14 residues. Trimming cost V 3 bases and J 1 base, with 8 bases left between them. This TCR came from a man aged 35 to 55 with renal cell carcinoma. Sequenced here: tumor tissue, sampled from a patient whose treatment was nephrectomy without radiotherapy. The gene calls are TRBV28 and TRBJ2-3; a possible D gene is TRBD2 (6 bases). The CDR3 sequence: CASSFVAGTDTQYF. Written as DNA, the CDR3 is TGTGCCAGCAGTTTTGTAGCGGGCACAGATACGCAGTATTTT. Variable domain in full (rest from reference TRBV28 and TRBJ2-3): DVKVTQSSRYLVKRTGEKVFLECVQDMDHENMFWYRQDPGLGLRLIYFSYDVKMKEKGDIPEGYSVSREKKERFSLILESASTNQTSMYLCASSFVAGTDTQYFGPGTRLTVL.